This paragraph covers one T cell receptor (beta chain) sequence. What it binds is not known. Trimming removed 2 bases at V and 5 bases at J, with 9 bases between. CDR1 is SNHLY and CDR2 is FYNNEI in the germline V gene. The CDR3 sequence is 13 residues long. The source of the sample is a study of CD8 T cells in Susac syndrome. Study-wide background: The sequenced Susac syndrome patients comprised five or six with active disease and roughly eight in remission.

In Susac syndrome patients, recently defined diagnostic criteria for definite or probable disease were met. The study's findings and limits: TCR sequencing and HLA analysis covered a relatively small number of individuals.

The RNA, about 0.45 to 1 ug, was put through reverse transcription using random hexamers. Using its own MiXCR run on the immunoSEQ multiplex PCR reads, TCRdb lists one record per CDR3 protein. The profile shows 95,000 to 150,000 distinct CDR3 sequences, around 96% of them singletons. The genes are TRBV2 and TRBJ1-1; D may be TRBD1 (5 bases). The receptor was isolated from a human donor with Susac syndrome. The source material was CD4+ T cells from PBMCs. The DNA for the CDR3 is TGTGCCAGCAGTGAACAGGGTGGGACTGAAGCTTTCTTT. Protein: CASSEQGGTEAFF.